This T cell receptor beta chain emerged from a study of T cell repertoires and leukemia-associated antigens. Across the whole study: Roughly 16 million effective reads came from all samples combined.

The CDR3 is 10 residues long. The ends were cut back, 5 bases at V and 5 bases at J, with 3 bases in the middle. The germline CDR1 and CDR2 sequences are PRHDT and FYEKMQ (reference sequence). General study points: Vbeta, Jbeta, VDJ rearrangement and unique CDR3 counts did not differ significantly across four groups. Specificity and function of the expanded clones need further investigation.

In TCRdb, the 5' RACE reads were re-called with MiXCR into one record per CDR3 protein. This repertoire shows 9,800 or so distinct CDR3 sequences, 43% found once; its top ten account for roughly 53%. The CD3+ T cells first had an overnight rest without serum. About this clonotype itself: Its specificity is not known.

The V and J genes are TRBV13 and TRBJ2-5, with unresolved D. This TCR derives from a female donor in good health. Sequenced input: CD3+ T cells sorted from blood and cultured. The CDR3 DNA reads TGTGCCAGCAGCCTGGAGACCCAGTACTTC. As protein: CASSLETQYF.